This T cell receptor beta chain was sequenced in a study of shared T cell receptors in the human thymus. Between the trimmed V and J ends, which lost 5 bases and 8 bases, there was a span of 14 bases. The germline CDR1 and CDR2 sequences are SNHLY and FYNNEI. This CDR3 spans 13 amino acids. Data came from immunoSEQ multiplex PCR; TCRdb stores just in-frame clones and leaves some out. The data hold hundreds of thousands of clones, with around 78% observed a single time. This clone was observed a handful of times. Another study also made use of these data, one on human thymus T cells.

The source material was thymocytes. This chain uses TRBV2 with TRBJ2-3; tentative D call: TRBD2 (5 bases). The receptor's source is a boy under two years old with a congenital heart defect. CDR3 sequence: CASSPGLATTQYF. CDR3 sequence (DNA): TGTGCCAGCAGTCCCGGCTTAGCGACTACGCAGTATTTT.